The present entry profiles one T cell receptor (beta chain) with its context. Random hexamers were used to reverse transcribe the RNA input (about 0.45 to 1 ug). TCRdb called the immunoSEQ multiplex PCR reads again in MiXCR, with one record for every CDR3 protein. The data contain 180,000 or so distinct CDR3 sequences, 85% to 95% of them singletons. Between the trimmed V and J ends, which lost 11 bases and 5 bases, there was a span of 15 bases. There are 12 residues in the CDR3. Per the germline V gene, CDR1 is MDHEN and CDR2 is SYDVKM. This sample is drawn from a study of CD8 T cells in Susac syndrome.

The sample was CD4+ T cells from PBMCs. V gene TRBV28 combines with J gene TRBJ2-5; D is possibly TRBD1 (5 bases). The sequence came from a human donor in good health. The CDR3 loop reads CAGSGFGETQYF. The CDR3 coding sequence is TGTGCCGGCTCAGGGTTTGGGGAGACCCAGTACTTC.